Listed below are T cell receptor beta chains from one sample, sequenced in a study of cytomegalovirus exposure and HLA in healthy donors. Clones were sequenced by immunoSEQ multiplex PCR, and TCRdb holds only the in-frame ones, with some missing. The sample has under 200,000 clones, about 70% seen once. Sequencing was carried out using PBMCs. These receptors originate from a woman in her thirties in good health and CMV-seronegative. Both conserved end residues are part of each CDR3. D genes are given only for firm matches. Only part of the rows carry a size: once, few, many, or a class if the clone is expanded.

V	length	D	J	size	DNA	CDR3
TRBV19	13	.	TRBJ1-2	.	TGTGCCAGTATGGAACTAGCTAACTATGGCTACACCTTC	CASMELANYGYTF
TRBV7-9	13	.	TRBJ2-5	.	TGTGCCAGCAGCTCCCTCCAGGGGGAGACCCAGTACTTC	CASSSLQGETQYF
TRBV5-1	15	TRBD2	TRBJ2-1	few	TGCGCCAGCAGCCCGGGACTAGCGGGAGGAGCGGGACAGTTCTTC	CASSPGLAGGAGQFF
TRBV14	15	TRBD2	TRBJ2-1	.	TGTGCCAGCTCCGGCGGGGGGAGGCTCTACAGGGAGCAGTTCTTC	CASSGGGRLYREQFF
TRBV28	12	.	TRBJ2-1	once	TGTGCCAGCAGTTTCCTCTACAATGAGCAGTTCTTC	CASSFLYNEQFF
TRBV2	14	TRBD1	TRBJ1-1	.	TGTGCCAGCAGGCAGGGGGCGGGGAACACTGAAGCTTTCTTT	CASRQGAGNTEAFF
TRBV7-2	14	.	TRBJ2-1	once	TGTGCCAGCACCGTCAGACCCCCGGGGAATGAGCAGTTCTTC	CASTVRPPGNEQFF
TRBV18	13	TRBD1	TRBJ2-7	.	TGTGCCAGCACTCCCGACAGGGGGGAGAAGCAGTACTTC	CASTPDRGEKQYF
TRBV7-2	16	TRBD2	TRBJ2-2	few	TGTGCCAGCAGCTTACGACTAGCGGTGAACACCGGGGAGCTGTTTTTT	CASSLRLAVNTGELFF
TRBV7-8	17	TRBD2	TRBJ2-2	few	TGTGCCAGCAGCTTAAGACTAGCGGGGGGAACCCCCCGGGAGCTGTTTTTT	CASSLRLAGGTPRELFF
TRBV6-5	11	.	TRBJ2-7	.	TGTGCCAGCAGTCCCCGGGGCGAGCAGTACTTC	CASSPRGEQYF
TRBV5-8	16	TRBD1	TRBJ1-1	.	TGTGCCAGCAGTTCAATCCACAGGGGCATGAACACTGAAGCTTTCTTT	CASSSIHRGMNTEAFF
TRBV11-2	16	TRBD1	TRBJ2-5	.	TGTGCCAGCAGCCGCGGGACAGGGAATTTTCAAGAGACCCAGTACTTC	CASSRGTGNFQETQYF
TRBV25-1	15	.	TRBJ2-7	.	TGTGCCAGCACGACCACAGGGATTAGCTCCTACGAGCAGTACTTC	CASTTTGISSYEQYF
TRBV27	15	TRBD1	TRBJ2-3	.	TGTGCCAGCAGTCCCAGGGACAGCGCCCGGGATACGCAGTATTTT	CASSPRDSARDTQYF
TRBV4-1	16	.	TRBJ2-3	few	TGCGCCAGCAGCCAGTGGGGGGGCTTGGACACAGATACGCAGTATTTT	CASSQWGGLDTDTQYF
TRBV27	18	TRBD1	TRBJ1-2	.	TGTGCCAGCAGTAACACGGACAGGCTGCCTGTGGTTAACTATGGCTACACCTTC	CASSNTDRLPVVNYGYTF
TRBV7-3	19	.	TRBJ1-5	.	TGTGCCAGCAGCGTGGGGACAATAAGGGCCCGTAAGGGAAATCAGCCCCAGCATTTT	CASSVGTIRARKGNQPQHF
TRBV5-4	15	TRBD2	TRBJ2-5	.	TGTGCCAGCAGCTTTCCGACTAGCGCCCAAGCGACCCAGTACTTC	CASSFPTSAQATQYF
TRBV7-3	14	.	TRBJ1-1	.	TGTGCCAGCAGCTTGCGAGGTCGGAACACTGAAGCTTTCTTT	CASSLRGRNTEAFF
TRBV9	12	.	TRBJ1-4	.	TGTGCCAGCAGCGTGTCAGGGGAAAAACTGTTTTTT	CASSVSGEKLFF
TRBV7-9	19	TRBD2	TRBJ2-3	.	TGTTCCAGCAGCTTAGTTCCCATAACTAGCGGGGTTCGCACAGATACGCAGTATTTT	CSSSLVPITSGVRTDTQYF
TRBV5-4	16	.	TRBJ1-2	.	TGTGCCAGCAGCCGTAGGATACGGGGTAGTAACTATGGCTACACCTTC	CASSRRIRGSNYGYTF
TRBV5-4	16	TRBD2	TRBJ2-7	.	TGTGCCAGCAGCCCTGGGACTAGCGGGGGAGGTTACGAGCAGTACTTC	CASSPGTSGGGYEQYF
TRBV6-6	14	.	TRBJ2-7	.	TGTGCCAGCAGTTACCTCGACACTGCCTACGAGCAGTACTTC	CASSYLDTAYEQYF
TRBV27	16	TRBD2	TRBJ2-2	.	TGTGCCAGCAGTTTAATCTCACTAGCGAGCACCGGGGAGCTGTTTTTT	CASSLISLASTGELFF
TRBV29-1	11	.	TRBJ2-7	.	TGCAGCGTTGGACGATACTACGAGCAGTACTTC	CSVGRYYEQYF
TRBV10-3	16	.	TRBJ1-4	.	TGTGCCATCAGTGAGTCAGCAGGGCCAACTAATGAAAAACTGTTTTTT	CAISESAGPTNEKLFF
TRBV29-1	14	.	TRBJ2-3	.	TGCAGCGTTGAAGTGGTACAGGGGCGGGGTACGCAGTATTTT	CSVEVVQGRGTQYF
TRBV19	12	.	TRBJ2-7	.	TGTGCCAGTAGTATGGTCGGGGGCGAGCAGTACTTC	CASSMVGGEQYF
TRBV6-4	16	TRBD2	TRBJ2-3	.	TGTGCCAGCAGTGCCTCACGGGGGGGAGCAACAGATACGCAGTATTTT	CASSASRGGATDTQYF
TRBV27	12	TRBD1	TRBJ2-7	once	TGTGCCAGCAGAAACAGGGGTTACGAGCAGTACTTC	CASRNRGYEQYF
TRBV28	17	TRBD1	TRBJ1-4	.	TGTGCCAGCAGTTTATACCCACCGACAGGGGCTAATGAAAAACTGTTTTTT	CASSLYPPTGANEKLFF
TRBV11-2	15	.	TRBJ1-2	.	TGTGCCAGCAGCTTAGAGATATATACAGTTGACGGCTACACCTTC	CASSLEIYTVDGYTF
TRBV19	13	.	TRBJ2-5	.	TGTGCCAGTAGTATAGGACAGCAAGAGACCCAGTACTTC	CASSIGQQETQYF
TRBV6-1	17	.	TRBJ2-7	.	TGTGCCAGCAGTGAAGCGGCTCAATTTGCAGGGGACTACGAGCAGTACTTC	CASSEAAQFAGDYEQYF
TRBV5-5	17	.	TRBJ2-5	.	TGTGCCAGCAGCCCAGGAAGGAACCCGGACAGAAAAGAGACCCAGTACTTC	CASSPGRNPDRKETQYF
TRBV7-8	17	TRBD2	TRBJ2-7	few	TGTGCCAGCAGCGTAGGTCTAGCGGGAGGGCCCTCCCACGAGCAGTACTTC	CASSVGLAGGPSHEQYF
TRBV5-1	12	TRBD1	TRBJ1-2	once	TGCGCCAGCAGCTCCAGGGGGCGAGGCTACACCTTC	CASSSRGRGYTF
TRBV2	14	TRBD1	TRBJ2-3	.	TGTGCCAGCAGGAGGGACAGGGGTCCAGATACGCAGTATTTT	CASRRDRGPDTQYF
TRBV7-2	14	.	TRBJ2-7	.	TGTGCCAGCAGCTTAGACTGGCATGGGAGGGAGCAGTACTTC	CASSLDWHGREQYF
TRBV19	12	.	TRBJ1-2	few	TGTGCCAGTAGATCACGGGGCTATGGCTACACCTTC	CASRSRGYGYTF
TRBV5-1	15	.	TRBJ2-7	few	TGCGCCAGCAGCTTGCGCGGGGCCACCTCCCGCGAGCAGTACTTC	CASSLRGATSREQYF
TRBV11-2	16	TRBD1	TRBJ2-4	.	TGTGCCAGCAGCTCCCAGGGGGTATCTGCCAAAAACATTCAGTACTTC	CASSSQGVSAKNIQYF
TRBV4-2	13	.	TRBJ2-1	.	TGTGCCAGCAGCCAAGATGGTACAACCGAGCAGTTCTTC	CASSQDGTTEQFF
TRBV18	14	TRBD1	TRBJ1-2	.	TGTGCCAGCTCATTCGGACAGGGGAAAAATGGCTACACCTTC	CASSFGQGKNGYTF
TRBV6-4	19	TRBD2	TRBJ2-6	.	TGTGCCAGCAGTGACTCGTATCTAGCGGGCCTTTCTGGGGCCAACGTCCTGACTTTC	CASSDSYLAGLSGANVLTF
TRBV7-2	13	.	TRBJ1-4	.	TGTGCCAGCAGCCCCCCCTGGCCTGAAAAACTGTTTTTT	CASSPPWPEKLFF
TRBV7-9	19	TRBD2	TRBJ2-3	.	TGTGCCAGCAGCTTAGCTGCCTACACTAGCGGGGGAAGGACAGATACGCAGTATTTT	CASSLAAYTSGGRTDTQYF
TRBV5-1	16	TRBD1	TRBJ2-5	.	TGCGCCAGCAGTTCCGTCCGGGACAGGGCCGAAGAGACCCAGTACTTC	CASSSVRDRAEETQYF
TRBV7-9	12	TRBD1	TRBJ1-1	.	TGTTCCAGCAGTATAGACCAGGGGGCTGCTTTCTTT	CSSSIDQGAAFF
TRBV29-1	13	.	TRBJ2-7	.	TGCAGCGTTGAAGAGGGTCAGGGATACGAGCAGTACTTC	CSVEEGQGYEQYF
TRBV9	15	TRBD1	TRBJ1-1	.	TGTGCCAGCAGCGTAGGGACAGGGGGCTACACTGAAGCTTTCTTT	CASSVGTGGYTEAFF
TRBV14	18	TRBD2	TRBJ2-3	.	TGTGCCAGCAGCCAAGATCCTGGGGGGACTAGCATCACAGATACGCAGTATTTT	CASSQDPGGTSITDTQYF
TRBV25-1	16	.	TRBJ2-7	once	TGTGCCAGCAGTGAGAGAGTCGGGACTCCTAGGCGGGAGCAGTACTTC	CASSERVGTPRREQYF
TRBV6-5	14	.	TRBJ2-2	.	TGTGCCAGCAGTTATCTTCCTCACACCGGGGAGCTGTTTTTT	CASSYLPHTGELFF
TRBV4-1	15	.	TRBJ1-2	.	TGCGCCAGCAGCCAAGTGAGGGTTGCCGACTATGGCTACACCTTC	CASSQVRVADYGYTF
TRBV19	15	.	TRBJ1-2	.	TGTGCCAGTAAAAACCTGAGGGGGGGTGACTATGGCTACACCTTC	CASKNLRGGDYGYTF
TRBV5-1	15	.	TRBJ1-2	.	TGCGCCAGCAGCCCACGGACAGAGGGCCTCTATGGCTACACCTTC	CASSPRTEGLYGYTF
TRBV9	18	TRBD2	TRBJ2-1	.	TGTGCCAGCAGCCCACCACCGGGACTAGCGGGCTCCTACAATGAGCAGTTCTTC	CASSPPPGLAGSYNEQFF